Each of the 10 T cell receptor beta chains below was sequenced from the same sample in a study of blood T cell repertoires in COVID-19. The method was immunoSEQ multiplex PCR; TCRdb's version includes in-frame clones alone and lacks a portion of them. The sample carries 99,000 or so clones, around 81% recorded once. Sequenced sample: peripheral blood. These receptors all stem from a woman aged 70 to 79 with acute or convalescent COVID-19.

The rearrangement uses TRBV9 and TRBJ2-1; no reliable D call. Trimming cost V 0 bases and J 2 bases, with 9 bases left between them. Germline V CDR1 and CDR2: SGDLS, YYNGEE. This CDR3 region has 15 residues. CDR3 DNA sequence: TGTGCCAGCAGCGTAGAGAGGTGGACCTACAATGAGCAGTTCTTC. It is translated as CASSVERWTYNEQFF.

This rearrangement joins TRBV19 to TRBJ1-1; 9 positions agree with TRBD1. Trimming at V came to 5 bases and at J to 4 bases, leaving 11 bases not matched to a gene. The CDR3 totals 16 residues. Germline V gene sequence: CDR1 LNHDA, CDR2 SQIVND (reference sequence). CDR3 nucleotides: TGTGCCAGTAGTCAACAGGGGGCCTCGTGGGGCACTGAAGCTTTCTTT. It encodes CASSQQGASWGTEAFF.

CDR3 in DNA: TGTGCCAGCAGCTTAAGCGCAGGGGCCAGGGAGACCCAGTACTTC. This gives the protein CASSLSAGARETQYF. The gene calls are TRBV11-2 and TRBJ2-5, with a possible D match to TRBD1 (6 bases). Germline-derived CDR1 and CDR2 are SGHAT and FQNNGV. CDR3 length: 15 amino acids. Trimming shortened V by 2 bases and J by 5 bases, and 15 bases separated the two germline ends.

The table lists this clone with a count of one. The V gene is TRBV11-1, the J gene TRBJ2-2; D not resolved. With 2 bases removed from V and 9 bases from J, the gap between germline ends came to 7 bases. The length of the CDR3 is 12 residues. The V gene's germline CDR1 is SGHAT and CDR2 FQDESV (reference sequence). The CDR3 loop is CASSLSRWELFF. DNA of the CDR3: TGTGCCAGCAGCTTATCTAGATGGGAGCTGTTTTTT. The full variable domain, its missing parts supplied by reference TRBV11-1 and TRBJ2-2, is EAEVAQSPRYKITEKSQAVAFWCDPISGHATLYWYRQILGQGPELLVQFQDESVVDDSQLPKDRFSAERLKGVDSTLKIQPAELGDSAMYLCASSLSRWELFFGEGSRLTVL.

This chain links TRBV7-9 with TRBJ1-1; 8 bases fit TRBD1. From germline, CDR1 is SEHNR and CDR2 FQNEAQ (reference sequence). J was trimmed by 1 base and V by 1 base; bases with no gene match: 2. The CDR3 covers 15 residues. This CDR3 is CASSLGGTGNTEAFF. The CDR3 nucleotides read TGTGCCAGCAGCTTAGGGGGGACAGGGAACACTGAAGCTTTCTTT.

The rearrangement links TRBV10-3 to TRBJ1-5; D is undetermined. The CDR3 contains 14 residues. With 0 bases removed from V and 2 bases from J, the gap between germline ends came to 5 bases. Germline V gene data show CDR1 as ENHRY and CDR2 as SYGVKD. The CDR3 nucleotides read TGTGCCATCAGTGAGTCTACACGCAATCAGCCCCAGCATTTT. This codes for CAISESTRNQPQHF.

The gene calls are TRBV5-1 and TRBJ2-1; D is unresolved. CDR1 and CDR2 from the germline V gene are SGHRS and YFSETQ. Trimming shortened V by 1 base and J by 6 bases, and 11 bases separated the two germline ends. This CDR3 is built from 14 residues. The CDR3 sequence is CASSLPPERNEQFF. The CDR3, as DNA: TGCGCCAGCAGCTTGCCCCCAGAACGCAATGAGCAGTTCTTC.

The genes are TRBV7-2 and TRBJ2-7, with 9 bases aligning to TRBD1. V lost 1 base, J lost 1 base, and 5 bases stayed unmatched. CDR1 and CDR2 (germline): SGHTA, FQGNSA. CDR3 length: 16 amino acids. The CDR3 is CASSLDTQGASYEQYF. The CDR3, as DNA: TGTGCCAGCAGCTTAGATACACAGGGGGCTTCCTACGAGCAGTACTTC.

A few counts support this clone. The rearrangement uses TRBV21-1 and TRBJ1-2; the table calls TRBD1, which could not be checked here. TRBV21-1 is described as a pseudogene. CDR3 length: 13 residues. The chain's CDR3 is CASSRTGYYGYTF. The CDR3, as DNA: TGTGCCAGCAGCAGAACAGGGTACTATGGCTACACCTTC.

The chain carries TRBV6-4 and TRBJ2-3; possible D gene TRBD2, 5 bases. CDR3 size: 13 residues. The V gene lost 4 bases and the J gene lost 6 bases, with 11 bases spanning the gap. CDR1 and CDR2 from the germline V gene are MRHNA and SNTAGT. The CDR3 spells CASSGGFGDTQYF. DNA of the CDR3: TGTGCCAGCAGTGGAGGGTTCGGGGATACGCAGTATTTT.